A single sample is the source of the 3 T cell receptor beta chains below, sequenced in a study of identical twins' blood T cells (dated by TCRdb to the early 2010s). The library was built by means of 5' RACE. Sequenced on an Illumina Genome Analyzer IIx. The raw public data were reprocessed by TCRdb itself: fastp quality trimming at Q25, MiXCR clonotype calling, in-frame beta chains only. Here each entry gathers all rows of one CDR3 protein and keeps the most common genes and DNA. The sample yields a few hundred thousand distinct CDR3 sequences; roughly 30% were counted once. In total, the top ten clones hold about 6.1% of the sample. Sample: PBMCs. These receptors originate from a woman aged 18-49 years in good health.

This clonotype was detected only a few times. The V call is TRBV6-4, the J call TRBJ2-1; maybe TRBD1 (6 bases). Germline CDR1 is MRHNA and CDR2 is SNTAGT. The CDR3 totals 13 residues. V gave up 5 bases and J gave up 5 bases, with 10 bases separating them. This CDR3 reads CASSFGGNNEQFF. The CDR3 bases are TGTGCCAGCAGTTTTGGGGGCAACAATGAGCAGTTCTTC.

With respect to this clonotype: Since a much larger clone is just one base distant, this may be a read error. V usage is TRBV11-2 and J usage is TRBJ2-7, with D hard to call. This CDR3 comprises 15 residues. Germline CDR1 reads SGHAT; CDR2 reads FQNNGV. The CDR3 loop reads CASSLGSAEPYERYF. In nucleotides, the CDR3 is TGTGCCAGCAGCTTAGGTTCGGCAGAGCCCTACGAGCGGTACTTC.

The sample holds a few counts of this clonotype. The CDR3 loop is CSALAGGPYNEQFF. DNA of the CDR3: TGCAGTGCGCTAGCGGGGGGCCCCTACAATGAGCAGTTCTTC. The genes are TRBV20-1 and TRBJ2-1; 11 bases agree with TRBD2. The CDR3 sequence is 14 residues long. V gave up 6 bases and J gave up 2 bases; unmatched junction bases: 3. In germline, CDR1 is DFQATT, CDR2 SNEGSKA (reference sequence).